This section outlines one TCR beta chain sequence together with its context. Its recognized antigen is unknown. No much larger clone exists at a distance of one base, and base qualities are not known. This sample was taken from a study of yellow fever vaccine responses in identical twins (dated by TCRdb to about 2018). In terms of the full investigation: In identical twins, the study followed T cell clones that responded to the vaccine with precision.

The germline V gene (reference sequence) supplies CDR1 SGHKS and CDR2 YYEKEE. From its cysteine to its phenylalanine, the CDR3 spans 14 amino acids. CDR3 DNA is the only sequence kept; it has 42 bases, read in frame from the first base. V is cut by 2 bases and J by 0 bases, and the space between the germline ends is 8 bases. The library relied on RT-PCR. The sequencer was an Illumina HiSeq 2500. The raw public reads went through TCRdb reprocessing: fastp at Q25, MiXCR clone calling, in-frame beta chains kept. CDR3 protein duplicates are merged, each entry listing the most common genes and DNA. The sample yields some 14,000 distinct CDR3 sequences; less than 85% were counted once. Roughly 0.68% of the sample is held by the ten biggest clonotypes. Summary of the overall study and its limitations: The T cell response to vaccination in identical twins was reported by the authors to appear partly convergent and partly personalized.

The sample consisted of T cells from blood (PBMCs), unsorted or a sorted subset (not recorded which), taken before or after yellow fever vaccination (not recorded which). This receptor was identified in a woman aged 18-29 years who received the yellow fever vaccine. Donor details come from another sample of the same person, matched by shared clones. The sequence is built from TRBV5-5 and TRBJ1-1, with the D gene not clear enough to name. The DNA reads as follows: TGTGCCAGCAGCTTACAGATCATGAACACTGAAGCTTTCTTT. Translated, it gives CASSLQIMNTEAFF.